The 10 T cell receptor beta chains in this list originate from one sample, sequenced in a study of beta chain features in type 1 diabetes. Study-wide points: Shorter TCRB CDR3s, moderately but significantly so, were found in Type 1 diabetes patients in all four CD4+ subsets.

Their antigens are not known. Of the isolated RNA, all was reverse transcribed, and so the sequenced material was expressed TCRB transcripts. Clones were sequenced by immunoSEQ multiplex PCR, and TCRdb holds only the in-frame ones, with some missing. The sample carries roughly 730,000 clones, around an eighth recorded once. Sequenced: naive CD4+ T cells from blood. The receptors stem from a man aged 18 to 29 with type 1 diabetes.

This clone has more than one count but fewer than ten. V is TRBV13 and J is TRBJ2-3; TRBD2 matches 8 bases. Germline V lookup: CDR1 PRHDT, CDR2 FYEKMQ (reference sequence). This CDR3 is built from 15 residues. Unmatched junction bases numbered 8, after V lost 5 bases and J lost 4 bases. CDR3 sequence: CASSTGGALADTQYF. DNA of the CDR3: TGTGCCAGCAGCACCGGGGGGGCCTTGGCAGATACGCAGTATTTT.

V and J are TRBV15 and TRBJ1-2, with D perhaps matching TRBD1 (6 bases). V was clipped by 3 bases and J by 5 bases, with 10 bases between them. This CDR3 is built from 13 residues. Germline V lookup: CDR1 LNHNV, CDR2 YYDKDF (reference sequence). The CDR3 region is CATSSGQLYGYTF. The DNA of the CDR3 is TGTGCCACCAGCAGCGGACAGCTTTATGGCTACACCTTC.

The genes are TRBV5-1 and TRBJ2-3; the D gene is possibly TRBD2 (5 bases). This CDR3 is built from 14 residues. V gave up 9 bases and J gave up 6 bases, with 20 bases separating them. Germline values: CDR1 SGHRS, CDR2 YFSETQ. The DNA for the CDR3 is TGCGCCACCCAACCGGGGTCCGGCGCGGATACGCAGTATTTT. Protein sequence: CATQPGSGADTQYF.

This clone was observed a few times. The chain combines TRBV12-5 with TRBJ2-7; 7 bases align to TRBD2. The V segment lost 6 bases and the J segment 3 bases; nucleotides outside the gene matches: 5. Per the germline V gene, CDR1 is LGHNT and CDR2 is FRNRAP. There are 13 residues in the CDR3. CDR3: CASGTTSVYEQYF. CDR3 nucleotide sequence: TGTGCTAGTGGAACCACTAGCGTCTACGAGCAGTACTTC.

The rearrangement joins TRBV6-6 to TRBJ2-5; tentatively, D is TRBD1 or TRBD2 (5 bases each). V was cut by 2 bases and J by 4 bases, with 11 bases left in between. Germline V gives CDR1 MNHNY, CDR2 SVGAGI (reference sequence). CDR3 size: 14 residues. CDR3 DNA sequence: TGTGCCAGCAGTTACGGGGGTTGGGCAGAGACCCAGTACTTC. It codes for CASSYGGWAETQYF.

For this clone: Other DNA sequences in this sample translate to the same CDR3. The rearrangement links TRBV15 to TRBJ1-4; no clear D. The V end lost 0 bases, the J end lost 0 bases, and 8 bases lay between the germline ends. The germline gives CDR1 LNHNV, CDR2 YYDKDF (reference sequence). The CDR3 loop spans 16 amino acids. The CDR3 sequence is CATSRDPGSTNEKLFF. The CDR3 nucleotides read TGTGCCACCAGCAGAGATCCTGGATCAACTAATGAAAAACTGTTTTTT.

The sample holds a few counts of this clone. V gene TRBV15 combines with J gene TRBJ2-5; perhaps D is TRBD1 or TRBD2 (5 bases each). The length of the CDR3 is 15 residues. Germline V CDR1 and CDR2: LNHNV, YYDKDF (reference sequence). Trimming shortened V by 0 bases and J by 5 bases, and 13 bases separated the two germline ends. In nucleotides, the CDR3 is TGTGCCACCAGCAGAGATGGCACGGGGCAGGAGACCCAGTACTTC. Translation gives CATSRDGTGQETQYF.

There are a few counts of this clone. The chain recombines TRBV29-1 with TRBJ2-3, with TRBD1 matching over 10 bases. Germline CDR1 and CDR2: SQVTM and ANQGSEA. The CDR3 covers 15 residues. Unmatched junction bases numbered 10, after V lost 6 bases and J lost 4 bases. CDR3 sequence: CSVGLGQGSPDTQYF. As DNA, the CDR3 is TGCAGCGTAGGGTTGGGACAGGGGAGTCCAGATACGCAGTATTTT.

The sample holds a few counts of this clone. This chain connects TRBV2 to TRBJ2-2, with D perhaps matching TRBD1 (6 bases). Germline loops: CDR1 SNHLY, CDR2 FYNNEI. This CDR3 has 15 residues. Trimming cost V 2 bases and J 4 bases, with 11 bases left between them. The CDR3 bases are TGTGCCAGCAGTGAATGGGGGCAGAGCACCGGGGAGCTGTTTTTT. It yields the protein CASSEWGQSTGELFF.

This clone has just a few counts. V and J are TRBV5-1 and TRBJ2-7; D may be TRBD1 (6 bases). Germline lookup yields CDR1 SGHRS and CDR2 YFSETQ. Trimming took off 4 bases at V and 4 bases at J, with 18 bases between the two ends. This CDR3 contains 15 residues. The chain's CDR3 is CASSPSPGTPYEQYF. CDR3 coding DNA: TGCGCCAGCAGCCCCAGCCCGGGGACACCTTACGAGCAGTACTTC.